This TCR beta chain was recorded in a study of PD-L1 blockade in urothelial cancer. Looking at the study overall: Timepoints chosen for blood analysis were 3 weeks (second dose) and 6 weeks after treatment start.

The germline V gene has CDR1 SGHDN and CDR2 FVKESK. The CDR3 spans 14 residues. V lost 1 base to trimming and J lost 10 bases, with 11 bases between them. The time point here: pretreatment peripheral blood. This clone was picked up one time. This table comes from immunoSEQ multiplex PCR, and its TCRdb copy is limited to in-frame clones, with some not included. The sample holds about 86,000 clones; 85% to 90% are singletons and the top ten take around an eighth. This chain joins TRBV14 and TRBJ1-6, with no clear D. The sample was PBMCs, taken around atezolizumab (anti-PD-L1) treatment. The sequence was collected from a man in his sixties with urothelial cancer. The DNA of the CDR3 is TGTGCCAGCAGCCAAGCCTTCGTGAGGTCACCCCTCCACTTT. Its protein product is CASSQAFVRSPLHF.